This is a list of T cell receptor beta chains from one sample in a study of blood T cell repertoires in COVID-19. Clones were sequenced by immunoSEQ multiplex PCR, and TCRdb holds only the in-frame ones, with some missing. The repertoire includes 200,000 or so clones, roughly nine tenths of them detected once, and roughly 3.7% sits in the top ten. The material sequenced was PBMCs or T cells enriched from blood (not recorded which). All receptors come from a woman aged 18-35 years in a cohort exposed to, infected with or recovered from COVID-19 (not recorded which). The CDR3 runs from the conserved cysteine through the conserved F or W. A D gene is named only where the DNA matches it firmly. The size of a clone is reported for some rows only, either as once, few or many, or as a class for expanded clones.

D: NA
length: 15
J: TRBJ1-1
size: NA
V: TRBV30
DNA: TGTGCCTGGCAAAGGGGTATACTGCGGTACACTGAAGCTTTCTTT
CDR3: CAWQRGILRYTEAFF

D: TRBD1
length: 18
J: TRBJ2-2
size: NA
V: TRBV3-1/TRBV3-2
DNA: TGTGCCAGCAGCCAGGGCCACCGGACAGGTTCTAACACCGGGGAGCTGTTTTTT
CDR3: CASSQGHRTGSNTGELFF

D: NA
length: 13
J: TRBJ2-5
size: once
V: TRBV11-3
DNA: TGTGCCAGCAGCTTAGCAGGGGGGGAGACCCAGTACTTC
CDR3: CASSLAGGETQYF

D: TRBD1
length: 15
J: TRBJ2-1
size: few
V: TRBV6-5
DNA: TGTGCCAGCAGTTACGGGACAGGGATTTACAATGAGCAGTTCTTC
CDR3: CASSYGTGIYNEQFF

D: TRBD1
length: 14
J: TRBJ1-5
size: once
V: TRBV6-5
DNA: TGTGCCAGCCGTACCGGACAGGTCAACCAGCCCCAGCATTTT
CDR3: CASRTGQVNQPQHF

D: NA
length: 13
J: TRBJ1-6
size: NA
V: TRBV18
DNA: TGTGCCAGCTCACCACCGAATGAATCGGCCCTCCACTTT
CDR3: CASSPPNESALHF

D: NA
length: 15
J: TRBJ2-2
size: NA
V: TRBV11-3
DNA: TGTGCCAGCAGCTTAGGGACAGCCTACGCCGGGGAGCTGTTTTTT
CDR3: CASSLGTAYAGELFF

D: NA
length: 13
J: TRBJ1-1
size: NA
V: TRBV2
DNA: TGTGCCAGCAGTGGAGACGGGGGCACTGAAGCTTTCTTT
CDR3: CASSGDGGTEAFF

D: NA
length: 10
J: TRBJ2-5
size: NA
V: TRBV25-1
DNA: TGTGCCAGCGAGTCGGAGACCCAGTACTTC
CDR3: CASESETQYF

D: TRBD1
length: 17
J: TRBJ1-2
size: NA
V: TRBV4-1
DNA: TGCGCCAGCAGCCAACAGGGGGCTAGCCTTGGCCGCTATGGCTACACCTTC
CDR3: CASSQQGASLGRYGYTF

D: TRBD2
length: 14
J: TRBJ2-3
size: NA
V: TRBV19
DNA: TGTGCCAGTAGTAGACTAGCGGAACTTAATACGCAGTATTTT
CDR3: CASSRLAELNTQYF

D: NA
length: 16
J: TRBJ2-6
size: NA
V: TRBV27
DNA: TGTGCCAGCAGTTTTCAGGGGTCCACTAGGGCCAACGTCCTGACTTTC
CDR3: CASSFQGSTRANVLTF

D: NA
length: 15
J: TRBJ1-5
size: NA
V: TRBV28
DNA: TGTGCCAGCAGCTATGGACAGACGACTAATCAGCCCCAGCATTTT
CDR3: CASSYGQTTNQPQHF

D: TRBD2
length: 14
J: TRBJ2-2
size: NA
V: TRBV24-1
DNA: TGTGCCACCGGTAGCGGGGCGGTACCCGGGGAGCTGTTTTTT
CDR3: CATGSGAVPGELFF

D: TRBD2
length: 14
J: TRBJ2-1
size: NA
V: TRBV10-2
DNA: TGCGCCAGCAGCGGACTAGCGGCCGACAATGAGCAGTTCTTC
CDR3: CASSGLAADNEQFF

D: NA
length: 17
J: TRBJ1-2
size: NA
V: TRBV7-8
DNA: TGTGCCAGCAGCGGACGCCGAGACAGCCTTCGAGGCTATGGCTACACCTTC
CDR3: CASSGRRDSLRGYGYTF

D: NA
length: 14
J: TRBJ1-1
size: NA
V: TRBV19
DNA: TGTGCCAGTAGTAAGGGAGTTATGAACACTGAAGCTTTCTTT
CDR3: CASSKGVMNTEAFF

D: TRBD1
length: 14
J: TRBJ1-1
size: NA
V: TRBV7-3
DNA: TGTGCCAGCAGCTTAAATCAGGGGGACACTGAAGCTTTCTTT
CDR3: CASSLNQGDTEAFF

D: NA
length: 14
J: TRBJ2-7
size: NA
V: TRBV9
DNA: TGTGCCAGCAGCGCGTTTGGAGGGGACTACGAGCAGTACTTC
CDR3: CASSAFGGDYEQYF

D: NA
length: 13
J: TRBJ1-1
size: NA
V: TRBV18
DNA: TGTGCCAGCTCAGCCGGGAAGAACACTGAAGCTTTCTTT
CDR3: CASSAGKNTEAFF

D: TRBD2
length: 16
J: TRBJ2-2
size: NA
V: TRBV9
DNA: TGTGCCAGCAGCCCCCCAAGCGGGGCAAACACCGGGGAGCTGTTTTTT
CDR3: CASSPPSGANTGELFF

D: TRBD1
length: 15
J: TRBJ1-5
size: NA
V: TRBV6-2/TRBV6-3
DNA: TGTGCCAGCAGTTTGACAGGGTATAGCAATCAGCCCCAGCATTTT
CDR3: CASSLTGYSNQPQHF

D: NA
length: 15
J: TRBJ2-5
size: NA
V: TRBV7-2
DNA: TGTGCCAGCAGCTTAGGGGGAGGACCCCAAGAGACCCAGTACTTC
CDR3: CASSLGGGPQETQYF

D: TRBD1
length: 18
J: TRBJ2-1
size: once
V: TRBV7-9
DNA: TGTGCCAGCAGCCAAGGACAGGGGGTCGGGGGCGGACGCAATGAGCAGTTCTTC
CDR3: CASSQGQGVGGGRNEQFF

D: NA
length: 13
J: TRBJ2-2
size: NA
V: TRBV5-1
DNA: TGCGCCAGTTCCCGGGGGAGTACCGGGGAGCTGTTTTTT
CDR3: CASSRGSTGELFF

D: TRBD1
length: 16
J: TRBJ1-1
size: NA
V: TRBV4-2
DNA: TGTGCCAGCAGCCTCGGGACAGGCGGCGGGTTACTTTCGGCTTTCTTT
CDR3: CASSLGTGGGLLSAFF

D: TRBD1
length: 22
J: TRBJ2-1
size: NA
V: TRBV12-5
DNA: TGTGCTAGTGGTTTGGTGCCTCGCTGGACAGGGGGAACGGTGGGTTCCTACAATGAGCAGTTCTTC
CDR3: CASGLVPRWTGGTVGSYNEQFF

D: NA
length: 15
J: TRBJ1-1
size: NA
V: TRBV15
DNA: TGTGCCACCAGCAGAAAGCAGGTTATGAACACTGAAGCTTTCTTT
CDR3: CATSRKQVMNTEAFF

D: NA
length: 15
J: TRBJ1-2
size: NA
V: TRBV27
DNA: TGTGCCAGCAGTTCCACTACAGGGCTAGGGGATGGCTACACCTTC
CDR3: CASSSTTGLGDGYTF

D: TRBD1
length: 18
J: TRBJ2-1
size: NA
V: TRBV25-1
DNA: TGTGCCAGCAGTGAATCATCCTCGGACAGGGAGGCGTACAATGAGCAGTTCTTC
CDR3: CASSESSSDREAYNEQFF

D: NA
length: 12
J: TRBJ2-7
size: NA
V: TRBV18
DNA: TGTGCCAGCTCACCCCTCTCCTACGAGCAGTACTTC
CDR3: CASSPLSYEQYF

D: TRBD1
length: 15
J: TRBJ1-2
size: NA
V: TRBV27
DNA: TGTGCCAGCAGTACAGGGACAGGGGTTTACTATGGCTACACCTTC
CDR3: CASSTGTGVYYGYTF

D: NA
length: 14
J: TRBJ1-5
size: NA
V: TRBV7-6
DNA: TGTGCCAGCAGCTTATATGGGCTCGGTCAGCCCCAGCATTTT
CDR3: CASSLYGLGQPQHF

D: TRBD1
length: 15
J: TRBJ1-1
size: NA
V: TRBV7-3
DNA: TGTGCCAGCAGCTCTCAGGGGGCGTCGAACACTGAAGCTTTCTTT
CDR3: CASSSQGASNTEAFF

D: TRBD1
length: 15
J: TRBJ2-7
size: once
V: TRBV7-6
DNA: TGTGCCAGCAGCCCGGACAGGGGCTTCACCTACGAGCAGTACTTC
CDR3: CASSPDRGFTYEQYF

D: TRBD2
length: 17
J: TRBJ2-1
size: NA
V: TRBV2
DNA: TGTGCCAGCAGTGCAACCGGGACTAGCGGGGGGGCTAATGAGCAGTTCTTC
CDR3: CASSATGTSGGANEQFF

D: TRBD1
length: 13
J: TRBJ1-5
size: NA
V: TRBV7-9
DNA: TGTGCCAGCAGCGTGACAGGGGATCAGCCCCAGCATTTT
CDR3: CASSVTGDQPQHF

D: NA
length: 19
J: TRBJ2-2
size: NA
V: TRBV10-2
DNA: TGCGCCAGCAGTGAGTTCCGGCTTGGGCTAGCGACAAACACCGGGGAGCTGTTTTTT
CDR3: CASSEFRLGLATNTGELFF

D: NA
length: 12
J: TRBJ1-4
size: once
V: TRBV12-3/TRBV12-4
DNA: TGTGCCAGCAGGGGAGTCGTGGAAAAACTGTTTTTT
CDR3: CASRGVVEKLFF

D: NA
length: 13
J: TRBJ2-7
size: NA
V: TRBV14
DNA: TGTGCCAGCAGCGTGGGGACACCCCTCGAGCAGTACTTC
CDR3: CASSVGTPLEQYF

D: TRBD1
length: 14
J: TRBJ1-1
size: few
V: TRBV2
DNA: TGTGCCAGCAGCAGCAGGGGGCAACGGACTGAAGCTTTCTTT
CDR3: CASSSRGQRTEAFF

D: NA
length: 13
J: TRBJ1-1
size: NA
V: TRBV3-1/TRBV3-2
DNA: TGTGCCAGCACCAAAAAAGGGGTCACTGAAGCTTTCTTT
CDR3: CASTKKGVTEAFF

D: NA
length: 13
J: TRBJ1-6
size: NA
V: TRBV12-3/TRBV12-4
DNA: TGTGCCAGCACCAACAGCTATAATTCACCCCTCCACTTT
CDR3: CASTNSYNSPLHF

D: TRBD1
length: 14
J: TRBJ1-2
size: once
V: TRBV6-5
DNA: TGTGCCAGCAGCCAGGGACAGGATAACTATGGCTACACCTTC
CDR3: CASSQGQDNYGYTF

D: NA
length: 16
J: TRBJ1-1
size: NA
V: TRBV6-2/TRBV6-3
DNA: TGTGCCAGCAGTTACTCCACAGCCCGCATCAACACTGAAGCTTTCTTT
CDR3: CASSYSTARINTEAFF

D: NA
length: 13
J: TRBJ1-5
size: NA
V: TRBV5-4
DNA: TGTGCCAGCAGTCGAGACTCAAATCAGCCCCAGCATTTT
CDR3: CASSRDSNQPQHF

D: NA
length: 14
J: TRBJ2-1
size: NA
V: TRBV11-3
DNA: TGTGCCAGCAGCTTACATGAGGCGGCTAGGGAGCAGTTCTTC
CDR3: CASSLHEAAREQFF

D: NA
length: 11
J: TRBJ1-2
size: NA
V: TRBV2
DNA: TGTGCCAGCGTCGGGGAAGGTGGCTACACCTTC
CDR3: CASVGEGGYTF

D: TRBD1
length: 13
J: TRBJ1-4
size: NA
V: TRBV6-5
DNA: TGTGCCAGCAGGGGGACAGTTAATGAAAAACTGTTTTTT
CDR3: CASRGTVNEKLFF

D: NA
length: 13
J: TRBJ1-5
size: NA
V: TRBV24-1
DNA: TGTGCCACCAGTGGGGAGCCCGGGAAGCCCCAGCATTTT
CDR3: CATSGEPGKPQHF